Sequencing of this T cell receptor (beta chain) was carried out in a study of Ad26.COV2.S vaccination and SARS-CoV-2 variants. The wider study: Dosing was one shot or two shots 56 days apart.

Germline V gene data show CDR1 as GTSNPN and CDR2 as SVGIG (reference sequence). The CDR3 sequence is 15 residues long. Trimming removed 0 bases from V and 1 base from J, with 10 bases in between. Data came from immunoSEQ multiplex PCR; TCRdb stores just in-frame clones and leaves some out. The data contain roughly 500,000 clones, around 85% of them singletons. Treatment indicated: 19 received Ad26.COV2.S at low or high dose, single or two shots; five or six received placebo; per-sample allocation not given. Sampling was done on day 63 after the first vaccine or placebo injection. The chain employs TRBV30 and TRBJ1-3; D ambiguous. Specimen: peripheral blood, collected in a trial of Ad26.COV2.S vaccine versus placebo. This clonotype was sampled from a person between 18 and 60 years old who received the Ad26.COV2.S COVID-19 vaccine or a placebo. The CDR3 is CAWSVRRLSGNTIYF. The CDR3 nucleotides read TGTGCCTGGAGTGTACGCAGGCTATCTGGAAACACCATATATTTT.